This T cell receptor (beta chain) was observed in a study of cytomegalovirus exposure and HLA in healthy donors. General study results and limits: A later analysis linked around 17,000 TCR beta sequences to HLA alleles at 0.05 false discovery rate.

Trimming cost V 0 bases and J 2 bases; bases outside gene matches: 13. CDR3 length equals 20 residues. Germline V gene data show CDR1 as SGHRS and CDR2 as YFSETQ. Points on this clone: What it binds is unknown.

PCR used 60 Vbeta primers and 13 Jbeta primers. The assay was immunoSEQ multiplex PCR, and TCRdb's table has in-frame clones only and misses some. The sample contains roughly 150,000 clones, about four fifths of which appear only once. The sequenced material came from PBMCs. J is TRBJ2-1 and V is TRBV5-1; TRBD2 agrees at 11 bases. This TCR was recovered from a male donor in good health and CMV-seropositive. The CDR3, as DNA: TGCGCCAGCAGCTTGGATGTAGGTAGCGGGGGGGTAAGGGCCTACAATGAGCAGTTCTTC. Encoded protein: CASSLDVGSGGVRAYNEQFF. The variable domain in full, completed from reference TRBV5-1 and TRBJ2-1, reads KAGVTQTPRYLIKTRGQQVTLSCSPISGHRSVSWYQQTPGQGLQFLFEYFSETQRNKGNFPGRFSGRQFSNSRSEMNVSTLELGDSALYLCASSLDVGSGGVRAYNEQFFGPGTRLTVL.